These 21 T cell receptor beta chains originate from one sample sequenced in a study of regulatory T cells in long-lasting Graves disease. Time point denoted: newly diagnosed GD, antithyroid drugs for less than 3 months. Researchers made the TCR library from RNA that was extracted from PBMCs. According to the study, TCR beta libraries were built with iRepertoire HTBI primers and CDR3-region Arm-PCR. Each CDR3 protein is one row after TCRdb ran MiXCR on the multiplex PCR reads. Of about 240,000 distinct CDR3 sequences listed, 20% to 25% are singletons. The source material was peripheral blood mononuclear cells (PBMCs), sampled at new diagnosis, from a patient treated with antithyroid drugs. These receptors all stem from a female donor with Graves disease.

This clonotype was counted at least ten times. The chain has TRBV12-5 and TRBJ2-2; no reliable D call. Looked up from germline, CDR1 is LGHNT and CDR2 is FRNRAP. This CDR3 is built from 14 residues. V was shortened by 0 bases and J by 6 bases, with 8 bases between the two germline ends. The chain's CDR3 is CASGLVEGPGELFF. The CDR3 nucleotides are TGTGCTAGTGGTTTGGTAGAAGGGCCCGGGGAGCTGTTTTTT.

This clonotype was recorded at least ten times. The chain combines TRBV29-1 with TRBJ2-7; no reliable D call. Germline assignment: CDR1 SQVTM and CDR2 ANQGSEA. Between the trimmed V and J ends, which lost 1 base and 4 bases, there was a span of 5 bases. The CDR3 has 11 amino acids. The CDR3 here is CSVEVGYEQYF. The CDR3 DNA follows: TGCAGCGTTGAAGTGGGGTACGAGCAGTACTTC.

The CDR3 DNA reads as TGTGCCAGCAGCCCTGGGGGGGTCGGGACAGATACGCAGTATTTT. Translated: CASSPGGVGTDTQYF. The genes are TRBV7-6 and TRBJ2-3; 7 bases fit TRBD2. The CDR3 covers 15 residues. Germline V gene sequence: CDR1 SGHVS, CDR2 FNYEAQ. With V trimmed by 5 bases and J by 3 bases, 8 bases remained unmatched.

This clonotype was seen ten or more times. The chain employs TRBV3-1 and TRBJ1-6; D is ambiguous. This CDR3 is built from 15 residues. V lost 0 bases and J 10 bases, leaving 13 bases between the germline ends. CDR1 is LGHDT, CDR2 YNNKEL, per germline (reference sequence). The CDR3 loop reads CASSQDLGSWSPLHF. The CDR3 nucleotides are TGTGCCAGCAGCCAAGATCTCGGAAGTTGGTCACCCCTCCACTTT.

For this clonotype: This probably arose from a read error, given a far larger clone one base away. The CDR3 end shows no conserved phenylalanine or tryptophan, and so a read error is likely. The V gene is TRBV7-2, the J gene TRBJ2-3; 14 nucleotides agree with TRBD2. V shed 5 bases, J shed 3 bases, and the junction held 7 bases outside the gene matches. The CDR3 has 17 amino acids. CDR1 and CDR2 (germline): SGHTA, FQGNSA. CDR3 coding DNA: TGTGCCAGCAGCCCCGGGACTAGCGGGAGTCTGACAGATACGCAGTATCTT. Translation: CASSPGTSGSLTDTQYL.

This clonotype was detected a few times. One end of the junction is discordant with germline, which a read error may explain. This CDR3 is CASSLGQGNTETFF. Written as DNA, the CDR3 is TGCGCCAGCAGCTTGGGGCAGGGGAACACTGAAACTTTCTTT. The V and J genes are TRBV5-1 and TRBJ1-1; perhaps TRBD1 as D (6 bases). The CDR3 contains 14 residues. Germline CDR1 reads SGHRS; CDR2 reads YFSETQ.

The chain couples TRBV18 to TRBJ2-1, with D unclear. The CDR3 covers 15 residues. Trimming removed 2 bases from V and 5 bases from J, with 13 bases in between. Germline CDR1 KGHSH, CDR2 LQKENI. CDR3 protein: CASSPSLIIDNEQFF. The CDR3 DNA follows: TGTGCCAGCTCACCATCCCTGATTATCGACAATGAGCAGTTCTTC.

This clonotype came up many times. The rearrangement joins TRBV7-8 to TRBJ1-1; no reliable D call. In germline, CDR1 is SGHVS, CDR2 FQNEAQ. This CDR3 comprises 13 residues. The V end was cut by 10 bases, the J end by 3 bases, with 15 bases between. The CDR3 loop is CATVAYRDTEAFF. Here the CDR3 DNA reads TGTGCCACCGTCGCTTACCGGGACACTGAAGCTTTCTTT. Full variable domain (missing parts from reference TRBV7-8 and TRBJ1-1): GAGVSQSPRYKVAKRGQDVALRCDPISGHVSLFWYQQALGQGPEFLTYFQNEAQLDKSGLPSDRFFAERPEGSVSTLKIQRTQQEDSAVYLCATVAYRDTEAFFGQGTRLTVV.

As for this clonotype: With a far larger clone one base away, a read error is the likely cause. The genes are TRBV28 and TRBJ2-1; tentatively, D is TRBD1 or TRBD2 (5 bases each). The J call may be wrong; the DNA end is better matched by TRBJ2-5. CDR1 is MDHEN and CDR2 is SYDVKM in the germline V gene. CDR3 size: 18 residues. CDR3: CTSKKHRVTGRLQETQYF. The CDR3 nucleotides are TGTACCAGCAAAAAACATCGGGTGACGGGGCGCCTCCAAGAGACCCAGTACTTC.

The table lists this clonotype with many counts. The rearrangement links TRBV19 to TRBJ1-2; TRBD1 might be the D (5 bases). This CDR3 spans 16 amino acids. V dropped 6 bases and J dropped 7 bases, with 24 bases sitting between them. Germline V gene data show CDR1 as LNHDA and CDR2 as SQIVND (reference sequence). The CDR3 here is CASRRDWDARIGGYTF. Written as DNA, the CDR3 is TGTGCCAGTAGGCGGGACTGGGACGCTCGAATCGGTGGCTACACCTTC. The variable domain in full, completed from reference TRBV19 and TRBJ1-2, reads DGGITQSPKYLFRKEGQNVTLSCEQNLNHDAMYWYRQDPGQGLRLIYYSQIVNDFQKGDIAEGYSVSREKKESFPLTVTSAQKNPTAFYLCASRRDWDARIGGYTFGSGTRLTVV.

J is TRBJ2-5 and V is TRBV6-2 or TRBV6-3, with TRBD2 matching over 7 bases. Germline trimming cut 4 bases from V and 5 bases from J; bases unmatched to any gene: 7. The CDR3 has 14 residues. Germline lookup yields CDR1 MNHEY and CDR2 SVGEGT. The chain's CDR3 is CASSSLLAAETQYF. For the CDR3, the DNA is TGTGCCAGCAGTTCACTTCTAGCGGCCGAGACCCAGTACTTC.

This clonotype was counted ten times or more. The rearrangement uses TRBV7-2 and TRBJ1-2; 10 bases fit TRBD1. The CDR3 length is 14 residues. CDR1 is SGHTA and CDR2 is FQGNSA in the germline V gene. V dropped 5 bases and J dropped 8; count of bases not matched to a gene: 8. The CDR3 sequence is CASSAGTGAAGYTF. CDR3 coding DNA: TGTGCCAGCAGCGCCGGGACAGGGGCTGCGGGCTACACCTTC.

This clonotype was found a few times. The chain employs TRBV19 and TRBJ2-1; 7 bases agree with TRBD1. The CDR3 spans 16 residues. After removal of 6 bases from V and 7 bases from J, the junction contained 15 bases not matched to a gene. Germline values: CDR1 LNHDA, CDR2 SQIVND (reference sequence). CDR3 in amino acids: CASRPKGAQGRNEQFF. The CDR3 nucleotides read TGTGCCAGTAGGCCCAAGGGGGCGCAAGGAAGGAATGAGCAGTTCTTC.

This clonotype was picked up a small number of times. The chain has TRBV11-2 and TRBJ2-7; no clear D. Germline lookup yields CDR1 SGHAT and CDR2 FQNNGV. This CDR3 contains 12 residues. Trimming took 3 bases from V and 1 from J, leaving 4 bases between them. The CDR3 nucleotides are TGTGCCAGCAGCTTCCTATCCTACGAGCAGTACTTC. As protein: CASSFLSYEQYF.

This clonotype has more than one count but fewer than ten. One end of the junction varies from germline; a read error may be responsible. J is TRBJ1-1 and V is TRBV20-1; D perhaps matches TRBD1 (6 bases). Per germline, CDR1 DFQATT and CDR2 SNEGSKA (reference sequence). The CDR3 is made up of 13 amino acids. CDR3 nucleotides: TGCAGTGCTATTATAGGACAGAACGCTGAAGCTTTCTTT. This gives the protein CSAIIGQNAEAFF.

V and J are TRBV6-2 or TRBV6-3 and TRBJ2-7; 8 positions agree with TRBD1. The CDR3 runs 15 residues. The V segment lost 5 bases and the J segment 1 base; nucleotides outside the gene matches: 7. Germline V gives CDR1 MNHEY, CDR2 SVGEGT. CDR3 nucleotide sequence: TGTGCCAGCAGTCGGCCGGGACAGGAATCCTACGAGCAGTACTTC. Residues: CASSRPGQESYEQYF.

This clonotype was seen repeatedly, ten times or more. V usage is TRBV5-1 and J usage is TRBJ2-5; possibly TRBD2 for D (5 bases). The CDR3 has 13 residues. The V and J ends lost 9 bases and 5 bases respectively, with 17 bases between them. Germline V gene data show CDR1 as SGHRS and CDR2 as YFSETQ. CDR3 nucleotides: TGCGCCACCAAACCCGGTCCGGGGGAGACCCAGTACTTC. Its translation: CATKPGPGETQYF.

The chain uses TRBV7-8 and TRBJ2-1; 7 nucleotides align to TRBD1. The germline gives CDR1 SGHVS, CDR2 FQNEAQ. The V gene end was trimmed by 3 bases and the J gene end by 0 bases; junction bases not matched to a gene: 5. This CDR3 is 16 amino acids long. CDR3 sequence: CASSFSGTASYNEQFF. The CDR3, as DNA: TGTGCCAGCAGCTTTAGTGGGACAGCCTCCTACAATGAGCAGTTCTTC.

This clonotype came up many times. The chain uses TRBV7-9 and TRBJ2-1, with 8 bases matching TRBD2. Germline CDR1 is SEHNR and CDR2 is FQNEAQ (reference sequence). The CDR3 totals 14 residues. V lost 8 bases to trimming and J lost 2 bases; unmatched junction nucleotides: 5. CDR3 DNA: TGTGCCAGCGCGACGGGGGGGCCCTACAATGAGCAGTTCTTC. Amino acids: CASATGGPYNEQFF.

This clonotype was detected ten times or more. This chain connects TRBV29-1 to TRBJ2-1, with a tentative D call TRBD1 (5 bases). The length of the CDR3 is 13 residues. Germline CDR1 reads SQVTM; CDR2 reads ANQGSEA. V was pared by 0 bases and J by 16 bases, with 19 bases between. CDR3 residues: CSVEDPESAGKFF. As DNA, the CDR3 is TGCAGCGTTGAAGATCCGGAGTCGGCAGGGAAATTCTTC.

This clonotype showed up many times. The gene calls are TRBV2 and TRBJ2-2; 8 bases agree with TRBD1. This CDR3 has 14 residues. The V segment lost 7 bases and the J segment 4 bases; nucleotides outside the gene matches: 5. Germline V gives CDR1 SNHLY, CDR2 FYNNEI. Written as DNA, the CDR3 is TGTGCCAGCAACGGACAGGGAGGCACCGGGGAGCTGTTTTTT. It specifies CASNGQGGTGELFF.